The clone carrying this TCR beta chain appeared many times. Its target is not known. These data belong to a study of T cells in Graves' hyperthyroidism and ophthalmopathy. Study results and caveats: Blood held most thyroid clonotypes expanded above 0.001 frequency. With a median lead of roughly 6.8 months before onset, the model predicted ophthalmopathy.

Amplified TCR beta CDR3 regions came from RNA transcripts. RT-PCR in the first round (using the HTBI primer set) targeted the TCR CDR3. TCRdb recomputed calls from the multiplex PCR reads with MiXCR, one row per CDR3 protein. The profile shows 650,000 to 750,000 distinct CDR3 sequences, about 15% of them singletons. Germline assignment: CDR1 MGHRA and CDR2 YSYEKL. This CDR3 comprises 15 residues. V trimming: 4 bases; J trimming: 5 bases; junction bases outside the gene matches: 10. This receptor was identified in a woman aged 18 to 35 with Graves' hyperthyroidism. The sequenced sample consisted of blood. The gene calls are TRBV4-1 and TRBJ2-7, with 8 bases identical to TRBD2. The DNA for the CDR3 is TGCGCCAGCAGCCTCGGGGCAGCGGGAGCCCACGAGCAGTACTTC. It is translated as CASSLGAAGAHEQYF.